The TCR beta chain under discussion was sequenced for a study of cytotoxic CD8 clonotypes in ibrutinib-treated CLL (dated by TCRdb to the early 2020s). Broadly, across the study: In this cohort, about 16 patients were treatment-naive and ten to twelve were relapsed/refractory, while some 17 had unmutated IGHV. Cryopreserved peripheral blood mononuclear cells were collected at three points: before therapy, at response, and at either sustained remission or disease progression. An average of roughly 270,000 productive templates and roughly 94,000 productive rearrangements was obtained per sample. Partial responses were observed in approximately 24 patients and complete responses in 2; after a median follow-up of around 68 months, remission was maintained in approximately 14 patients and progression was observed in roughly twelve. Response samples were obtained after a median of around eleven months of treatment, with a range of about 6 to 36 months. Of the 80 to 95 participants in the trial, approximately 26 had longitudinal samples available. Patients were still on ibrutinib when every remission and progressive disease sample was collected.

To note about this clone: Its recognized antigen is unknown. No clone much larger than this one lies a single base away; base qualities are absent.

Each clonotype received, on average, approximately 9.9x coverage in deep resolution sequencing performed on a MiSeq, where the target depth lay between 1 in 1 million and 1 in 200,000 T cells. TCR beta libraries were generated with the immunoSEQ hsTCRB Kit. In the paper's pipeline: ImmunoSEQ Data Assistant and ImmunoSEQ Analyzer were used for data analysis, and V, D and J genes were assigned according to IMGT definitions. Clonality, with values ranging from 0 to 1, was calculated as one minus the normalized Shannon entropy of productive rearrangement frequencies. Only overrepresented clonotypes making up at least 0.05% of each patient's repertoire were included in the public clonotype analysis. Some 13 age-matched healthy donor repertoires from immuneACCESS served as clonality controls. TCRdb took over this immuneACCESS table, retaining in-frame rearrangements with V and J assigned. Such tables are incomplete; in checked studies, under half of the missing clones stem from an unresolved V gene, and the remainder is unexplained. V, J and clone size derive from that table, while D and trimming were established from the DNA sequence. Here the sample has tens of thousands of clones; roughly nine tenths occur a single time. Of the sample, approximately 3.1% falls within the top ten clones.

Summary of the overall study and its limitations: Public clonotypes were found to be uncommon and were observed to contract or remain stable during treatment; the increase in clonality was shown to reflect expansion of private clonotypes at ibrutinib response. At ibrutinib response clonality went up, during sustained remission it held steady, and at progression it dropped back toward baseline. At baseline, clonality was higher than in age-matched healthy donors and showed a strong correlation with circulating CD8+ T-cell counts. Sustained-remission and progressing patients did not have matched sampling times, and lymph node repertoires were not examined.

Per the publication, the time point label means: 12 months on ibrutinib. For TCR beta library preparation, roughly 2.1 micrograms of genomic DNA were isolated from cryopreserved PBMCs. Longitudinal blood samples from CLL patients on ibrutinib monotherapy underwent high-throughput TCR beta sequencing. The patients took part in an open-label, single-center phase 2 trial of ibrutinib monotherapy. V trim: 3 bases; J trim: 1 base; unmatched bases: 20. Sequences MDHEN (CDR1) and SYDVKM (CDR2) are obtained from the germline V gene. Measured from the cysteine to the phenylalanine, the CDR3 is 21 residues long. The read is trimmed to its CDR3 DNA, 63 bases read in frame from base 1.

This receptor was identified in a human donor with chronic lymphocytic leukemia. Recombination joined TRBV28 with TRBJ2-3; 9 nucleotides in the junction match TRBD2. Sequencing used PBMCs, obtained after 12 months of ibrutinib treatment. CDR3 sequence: CASSLFSWYIKREERTDTQYF. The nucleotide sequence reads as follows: TGTGCCAGCAGTTTGTTTTCCTGGTATATTAAGCGGGAGGAACGCACAGATACGCAGTATTTT.